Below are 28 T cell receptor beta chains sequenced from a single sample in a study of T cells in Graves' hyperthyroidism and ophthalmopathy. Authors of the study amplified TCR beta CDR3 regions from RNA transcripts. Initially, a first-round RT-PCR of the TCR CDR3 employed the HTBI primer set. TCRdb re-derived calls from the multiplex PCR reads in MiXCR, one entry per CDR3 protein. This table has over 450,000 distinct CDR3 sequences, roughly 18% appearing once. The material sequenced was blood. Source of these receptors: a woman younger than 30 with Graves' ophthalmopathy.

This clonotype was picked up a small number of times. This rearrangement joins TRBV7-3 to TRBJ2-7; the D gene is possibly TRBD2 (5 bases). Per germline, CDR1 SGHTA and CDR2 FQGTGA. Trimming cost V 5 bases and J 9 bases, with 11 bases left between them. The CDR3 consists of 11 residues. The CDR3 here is CASSPGRGQYF. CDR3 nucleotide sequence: TGTGCCAGCAGCCCCGGCCGGGGGCAGTACTTC.

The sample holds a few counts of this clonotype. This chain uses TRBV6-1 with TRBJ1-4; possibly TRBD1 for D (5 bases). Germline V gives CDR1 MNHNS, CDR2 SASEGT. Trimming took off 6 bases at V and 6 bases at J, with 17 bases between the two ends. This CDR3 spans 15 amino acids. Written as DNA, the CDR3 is TGTGCCAGCAGCTTCACAGGCCCCGGGGATGAAAAACTGTTTTTT. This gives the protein CASSFTGPGDEKLFF.

DNA for the CDR3: TGCGCCACCTCGGGGACAGCGAACACTGAAGCTTTCTTT. Amino acid sequence: CATSGTANTEAFF. This chain uses TRBV5-1 with TRBJ1-1; TRBD1 agrees at 7 bases. CDR3 length: 13 amino acids. V lost 9 bases and J lost 1; bases outside the gene matches: 6. In germline, CDR1 is SGHRS, CDR2 YFSETQ.

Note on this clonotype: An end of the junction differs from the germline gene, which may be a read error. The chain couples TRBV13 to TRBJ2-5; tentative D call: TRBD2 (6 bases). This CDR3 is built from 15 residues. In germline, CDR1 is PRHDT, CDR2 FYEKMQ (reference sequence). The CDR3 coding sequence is TGTGCCGGCAGCCAACGCGGGACTGGCCAAGAGACCCAGTACTTC. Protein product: CAGSQRGTGQETQYF.

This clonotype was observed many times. In DNA form, the CDR3 reads TGCGCCAGCAGCCTTGCGGCCGGGTCCAGGGATGAGCAGTTCTTC. This sequence encodes CASSLAAGSRDEQFF. The V and J genes are TRBV5-1 and TRBJ2-1; D possibly corresponds to TRBD1 (5 bases). Trimming took 4 bases from V and 8 from J, leaving 19 bases between them. CDR1 and CDR2 (germline): SGHRS, YFSETQ. The CDR3 consists of 15 residues. The entire variable domain, with the rest obtained from reference TRBV5-1 and TRBJ2-1, is as follows: KAGVTQTPRYLIKTRGQQVTLSCSPISGHRSVSWYQQTPGQGLQFLFEYFSETQRNKGNFPGRFSGRQFSNSRSEMNVSTLELGDSALYLCASSLAAGSRDEQFFGPGTRLTVL.

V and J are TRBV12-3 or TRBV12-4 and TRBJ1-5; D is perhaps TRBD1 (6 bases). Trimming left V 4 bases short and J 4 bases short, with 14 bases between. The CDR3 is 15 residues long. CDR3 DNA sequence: TGTGCCAGCAGTTGGGCGGGGGGGCCGAATCAGCCCCAGCATTTT. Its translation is CASSWAGGPNQPQHF.

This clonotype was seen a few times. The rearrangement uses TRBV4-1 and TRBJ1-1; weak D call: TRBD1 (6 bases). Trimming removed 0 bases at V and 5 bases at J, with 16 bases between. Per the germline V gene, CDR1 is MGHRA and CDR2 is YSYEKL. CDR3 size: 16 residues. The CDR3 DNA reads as TGCGCCAGCAGCCAAGAGGTTTACAGGGATTGTACTGAAGCTTTCTTT. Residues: CASSQEVYRDCTEAFF.

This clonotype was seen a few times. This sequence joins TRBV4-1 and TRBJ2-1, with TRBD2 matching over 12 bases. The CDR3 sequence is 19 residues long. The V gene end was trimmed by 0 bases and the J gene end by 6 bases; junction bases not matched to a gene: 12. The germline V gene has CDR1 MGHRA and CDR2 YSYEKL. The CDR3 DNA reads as TGCGCCAGCAGCCAAGATATGCGCGCCCCGGGACTAGCGGGCAATGAGCAGTTCTTC. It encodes CASSQDMRAPGLAGNEQFF.

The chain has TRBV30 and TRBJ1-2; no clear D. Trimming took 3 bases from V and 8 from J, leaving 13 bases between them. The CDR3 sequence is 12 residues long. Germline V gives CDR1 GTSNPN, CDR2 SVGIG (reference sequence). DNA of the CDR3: TGTGCCTGGAGAGTCTCTTGGGGAGGCTACACCTTC. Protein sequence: CAWRVSWGGYTF.

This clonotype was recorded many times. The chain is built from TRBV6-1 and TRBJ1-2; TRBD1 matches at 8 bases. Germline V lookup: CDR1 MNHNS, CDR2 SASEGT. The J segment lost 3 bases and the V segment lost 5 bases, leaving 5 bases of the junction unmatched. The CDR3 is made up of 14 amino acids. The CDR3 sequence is CASSPAGGYYGYTF. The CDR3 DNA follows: TGTGCCAGCAGTCCGGCAGGGGGCTACTATGGCTACACCTTC.

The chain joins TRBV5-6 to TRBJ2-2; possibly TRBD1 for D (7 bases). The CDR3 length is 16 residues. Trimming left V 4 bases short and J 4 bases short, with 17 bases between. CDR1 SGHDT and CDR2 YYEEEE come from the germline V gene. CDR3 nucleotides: TGTGCCAGCAGCCCGCCGTGGCAGGGGGGCACCGGGGAGCTGTTTTTT. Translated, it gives CASSPPWQGGTGELFF.

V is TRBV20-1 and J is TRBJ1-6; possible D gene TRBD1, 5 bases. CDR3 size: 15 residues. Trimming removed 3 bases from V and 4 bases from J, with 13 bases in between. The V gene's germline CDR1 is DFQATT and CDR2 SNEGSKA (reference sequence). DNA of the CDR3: TGCAGTGCTAGGGATGGGGGGGGATATAATTCACCCCTCCACTTT. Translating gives CSARDGGGYNSPLHF.

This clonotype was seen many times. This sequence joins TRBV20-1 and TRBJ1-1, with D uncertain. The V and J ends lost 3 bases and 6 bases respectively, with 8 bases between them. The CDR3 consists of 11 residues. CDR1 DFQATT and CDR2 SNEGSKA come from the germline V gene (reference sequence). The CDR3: CSASKAAEAFF. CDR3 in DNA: TGCAGTGCTAGCAAGGCCGCTGAAGCTTTCTTT.

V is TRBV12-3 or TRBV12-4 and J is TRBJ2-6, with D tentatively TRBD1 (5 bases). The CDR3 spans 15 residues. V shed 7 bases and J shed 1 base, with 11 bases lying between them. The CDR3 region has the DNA TGTGCCAGCACCCTGACAGAATCTGGGGCCAACGTCCTGACTTTC. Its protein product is CASTLTESGANVLTF.

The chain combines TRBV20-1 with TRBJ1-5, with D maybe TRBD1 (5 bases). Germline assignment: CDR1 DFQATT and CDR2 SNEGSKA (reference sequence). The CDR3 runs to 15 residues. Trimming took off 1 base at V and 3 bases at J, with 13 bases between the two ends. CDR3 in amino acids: CSARGAGGNNQPQHF. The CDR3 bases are TGCAGTGCTAGAGGCGCGGGGGGTAACAATCAGCCCCAGCATTTT.

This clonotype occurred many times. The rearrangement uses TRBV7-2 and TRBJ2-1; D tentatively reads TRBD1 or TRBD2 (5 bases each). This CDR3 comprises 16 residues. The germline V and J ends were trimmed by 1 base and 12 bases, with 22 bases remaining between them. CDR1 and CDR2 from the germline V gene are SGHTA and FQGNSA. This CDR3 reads CASSLGGSGTRGGQFF. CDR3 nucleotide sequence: TGTGCCAGCAGCTTAGGGGGTTCCGGGACCCGGGGCGGGCAGTTCTTC.

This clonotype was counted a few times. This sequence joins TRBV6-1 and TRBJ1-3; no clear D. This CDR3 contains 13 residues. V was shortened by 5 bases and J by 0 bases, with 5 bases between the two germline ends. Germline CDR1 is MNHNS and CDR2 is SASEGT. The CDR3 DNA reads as TGTGCCAGCAGTACGAGCTCTGGAAACACCATATATTTT. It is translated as CASSTSSGNTIYF.

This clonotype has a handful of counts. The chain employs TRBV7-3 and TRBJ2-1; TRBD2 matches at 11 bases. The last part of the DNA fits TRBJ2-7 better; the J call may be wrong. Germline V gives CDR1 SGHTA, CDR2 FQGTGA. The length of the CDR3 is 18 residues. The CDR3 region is CASSPLGGGLAGVGEQYF. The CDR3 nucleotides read TGTGCCAGCAGCCCCCTCGGGGGTGGACTAGCGGGCGTGGGTGAGCAGTACTTC.

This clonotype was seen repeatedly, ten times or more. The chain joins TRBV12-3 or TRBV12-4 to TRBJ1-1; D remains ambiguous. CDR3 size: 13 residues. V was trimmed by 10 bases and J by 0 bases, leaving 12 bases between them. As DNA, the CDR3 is TGTGCCACCAAGACCCCACTGAACACTGAAGCTTTCTTT. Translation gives CATKTPLNTEAFF.

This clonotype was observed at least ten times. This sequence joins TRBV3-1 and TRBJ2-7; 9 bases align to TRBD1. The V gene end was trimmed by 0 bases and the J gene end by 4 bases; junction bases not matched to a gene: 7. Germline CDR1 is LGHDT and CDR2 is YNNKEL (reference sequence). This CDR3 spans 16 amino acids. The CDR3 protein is CASSQDTGTGIYEQYF. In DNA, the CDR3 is TGTGCCAGCAGCCAAGATACTGGGACAGGGATATACGAGCAGTACTTC.

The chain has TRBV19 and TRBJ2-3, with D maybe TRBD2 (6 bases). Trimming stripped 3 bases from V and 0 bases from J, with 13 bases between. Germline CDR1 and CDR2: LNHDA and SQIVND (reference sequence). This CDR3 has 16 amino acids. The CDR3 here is CASSMALAVSTDTQYF. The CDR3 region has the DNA TGTGCCAGTAGTATGGCGTTAGCGGTGAGCACAGATACGCAGTATTTT.

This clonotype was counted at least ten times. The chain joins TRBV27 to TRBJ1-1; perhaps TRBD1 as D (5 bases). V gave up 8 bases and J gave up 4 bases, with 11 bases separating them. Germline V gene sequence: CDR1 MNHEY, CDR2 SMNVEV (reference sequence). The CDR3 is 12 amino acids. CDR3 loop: CASVRGLTEAFF. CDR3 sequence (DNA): TGTGCCAGCGTGAGGGGACTCACTGAAGCTTTCTTT.

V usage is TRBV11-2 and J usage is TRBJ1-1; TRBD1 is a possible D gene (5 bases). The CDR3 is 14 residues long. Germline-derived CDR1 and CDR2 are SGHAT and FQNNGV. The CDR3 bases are TGTCCCGGCTGCTGCCGGGACGATTCGTTTGGAGCTTTCTTT. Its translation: CPGCCRDDSFGAFF.

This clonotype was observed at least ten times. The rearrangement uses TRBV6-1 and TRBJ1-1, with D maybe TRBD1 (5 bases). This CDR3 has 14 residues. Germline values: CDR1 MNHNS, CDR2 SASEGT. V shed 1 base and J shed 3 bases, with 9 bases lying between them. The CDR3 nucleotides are TGTGCCAGCAGTGAAGGTGGGGACCACACTGAAGCTTTCTTT. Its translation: CASSEGGDHTEAFF.

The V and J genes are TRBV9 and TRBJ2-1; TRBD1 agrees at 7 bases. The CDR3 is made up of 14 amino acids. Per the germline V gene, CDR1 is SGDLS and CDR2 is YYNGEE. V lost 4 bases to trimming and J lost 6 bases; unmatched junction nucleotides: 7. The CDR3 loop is CASSSTGTANEQFF. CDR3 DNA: TGTGCCAGCAGCTCCACCGGGACAGCCAATGAGCAGTTCTTC.

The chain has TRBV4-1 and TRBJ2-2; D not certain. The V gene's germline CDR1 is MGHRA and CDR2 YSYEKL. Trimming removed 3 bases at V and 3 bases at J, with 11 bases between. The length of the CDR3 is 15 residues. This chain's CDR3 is CASSQIEWDTGELFF. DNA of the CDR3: TGCGCCAGCAGCCAGATTGAGTGGGACACCGGGGAGCTGTTTTTT.

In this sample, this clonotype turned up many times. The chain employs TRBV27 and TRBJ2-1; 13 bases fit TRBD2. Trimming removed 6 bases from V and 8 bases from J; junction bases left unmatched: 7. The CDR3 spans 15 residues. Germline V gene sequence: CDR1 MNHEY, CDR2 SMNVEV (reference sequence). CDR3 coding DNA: TGTGCCAGCAGGATACTAGCGGGGGGGCTTGATGAGCAGTTCTTC. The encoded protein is CASRILAGGLDEQFF.

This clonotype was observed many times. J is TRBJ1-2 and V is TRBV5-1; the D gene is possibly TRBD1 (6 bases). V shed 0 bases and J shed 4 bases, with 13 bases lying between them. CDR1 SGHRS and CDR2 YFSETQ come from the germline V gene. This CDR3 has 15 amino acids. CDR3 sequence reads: CASSLGQGPGYGYTF. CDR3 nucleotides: TGCGCCAGCAGCTTGGGTCAGGGGCCGGGCTATGGCTACACCTTC.